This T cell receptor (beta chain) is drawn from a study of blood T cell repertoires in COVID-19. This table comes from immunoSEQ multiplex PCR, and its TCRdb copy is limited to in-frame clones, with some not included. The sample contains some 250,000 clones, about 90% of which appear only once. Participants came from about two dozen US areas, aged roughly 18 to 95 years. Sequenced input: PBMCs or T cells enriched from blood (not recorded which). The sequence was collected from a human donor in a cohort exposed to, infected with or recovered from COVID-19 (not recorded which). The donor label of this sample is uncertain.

Written as DNA, the CDR3 is TGTGCCAGCAGTTATTCGGCAGGGGGAGAGACCCAGTACTTC. Its protein product is CASSYSAGGETQYF. The rearrangement links TRBV6-5 to TRBJ2-5; 7 nucleotides align to TRBD1. This CDR3 is 14 amino acids long. V lost 3 bases to trimming and J lost 4 bases; unmatched junction nucleotides: 5. The germline V gene has CDR1 MNHEY and CDR2 SVGAGI.